What follows are 8 T cell receptor beta chains derived from one specimen sequenced in a study of identical twins. Each CDR3 protein is one row after TCRdb ran MiXCR on the 5' RACE reads. The sample has about 210,000 distinct CDR3 sequences, roughly 10% seen once. Sequencing input: memory (CD45RO+) T cells sorted from blood. The source of these receptors is a woman aged 18 to 35 in good health.

This clonotype was seen ten or more times. This chain connects TRBV10-2 to TRBJ2-1; the match to TRBD2 covers 12 bases. V was pared by 6 bases and J by 4 bases, with 4 bases of the junction left unmatched. Germline V gene data show CDR1 as WSHSY and CDR2 as SAAADI. The CDR3 has 15 amino acids. In DNA, the CDR3 is TGCGCCAGCAGCCCCACTAGCGGGAGGTACAATGAGCAGTTCTTC. This encodes CASSPTSGRYNEQFF.

This clonotype was recorded at least ten times. The chain combines TRBV2 with TRBJ2-7, with D hard to call. Germline CDR1 is SNHLY and CDR2 is FYNNEI. V was shortened by 7 bases and J by 1 base, with 11 bases between the two germline ends. This CDR3 spans 13 amino acids. In DNA form, the CDR3 reads TGTGCCAGCATAAAAGGAGCTTCCTACGAGCAGTACTTC. Translated: CASIKGASYEQYF.

The rearrangement joins TRBV7-6 to TRBJ2-3; 10 bases agree with TRBD2. Germline-derived CDR1 and CDR2 are SGHVS and FNYEAQ. V shed 1 base and J 8 bases; nucleotides not matched to a gene: 6. The length of the CDR3 is 15 residues. The CDR3 sequence is CASSLGGLAGVTQYF. The DNA of the CDR3 is TGTGCCAGCAGCTTAGGAGGGCTAGCGGGGGTTACGCAGTATTTT. The full variable domain, completed using reference TRBV7-6 and TRBJ2-3, is GAGVSQSPRYKVTKRGQDVALRCDPISGHVSLYWYRQALGQGPEFLTYFNYEAQQDKSGLPNDRFSAERPEGSISTLTIQRTEQRDSAMYRCASSLGGLAGVTQYFGPGTRLTVL.

This clonotype has ten or more counts. V gene TRBV4-1 combines with J gene TRBJ2-1; 15 bases map to TRBD2. Germline CDR1 and CDR2: MGHRA and YSYEKL. This CDR3 has 15 residues. Losses at the gene ends were 4 bases for V and 14 bases for J; bases not matched to a gene: 9. The CDR3 sequence is CASSPGLAGGYQEFF. The CDR3 DNA follows: TGCGCCAGCAGCCCGGGACTAGCGGGAGGCTATCAAGAGTTCTTC.

The CDR3 nucleotides are TGTGCCAGCACCCGACACCTGAACACTGAAGCTTTCTTT. Its protein product is CASTRHLNTEAFF. The J gene is TRBJ1-1, the V gene TRBV6-1; D remains ambiguous. CDR1 MNHNS and CDR2 SASEGT come from the germline V gene. This CDR3 is built from 13 residues. Between the trimmed V and J ends, which lost 7 bases and 0 bases, there was a span of 9 bases.

This clonotype was seen more than once but under ten times. The rearrangement links TRBV11-2 to TRBJ2-7; D is unresolved. The CDR3 runs 12 residues. The germline CDR1 and CDR2 sequences are SGHAT and FQNNGV. With 1 base removed from V and 7 bases from J, the gap between germline ends came to 8 bases. CDR3 DNA sequence: TGTGCCAGCAGCTTAGGGTCGAAGGAGCAGTACTTC. It translates to CASSLGSKEQYF.

This clonotype was found a few times. The chain links TRBV9 to TRBJ1-2, with TRBD1 matching over 8 bases. With 3 bases clipped from V and 2 bases from J, the junction kept 3 bases outside the gene matches. In germline, CDR1 is SGDLS, CDR2 YYNGEE. The CDR3 loop spans 14 amino acids. CDR3 nucleotides: TGTGCCAGCAGCGGAGGACAGGGCAACTATGGCTACACCTTC. It is translated as CASSGGQGNYGYTF.

The CDR3 protein is CASSLKLAGAEQYF. The CDR3 DNA sequence: TGTGCCAGCAGCTTAAAACTAGCGGGAGCCGAGCAGTACTTC. The chain joins TRBV7-2 to TRBJ2-7, with 11 bases aligning to TRBD2. Germline values: CDR1 SGHTA, CDR2 FQGNSA. This CDR3 region has 14 residues. Unmatched junction bases numbered 3, after V lost 2 bases and J lost 6 bases.